This passage covers 14 T cell receptor beta chains from one sample sequenced in a study of blood T cell repertoires in COVID-19. The data were produced by immunoSEQ multiplex PCR, yet TCRdb's version contains in-frame clones alone and is incomplete. The profile shows 140,000 or so clones, around 83% of them singletons. The sample comprised peripheral blood. The receptors were gathered from a man aged 30 to 45 with COVID-19, enrolled during active disease.

The rearrangement joins TRBV11-2 to TRBJ2-5; 8 nucleotides align to TRBD1. The CDR3 runs 16 residues. Germline V gene data show CDR1 as SGHAT and CDR2 as FQNNGV. Unmatched junction bases numbered 14, after V lost 6 bases and J lost 5 bases. The CDR3 DNA is TGTGCCAGCAGAGATCAGGGGGCTGGTCCCTACGAGACCCAGTACTTC. It specifies CASRDQGAGPYETQYF.

The chain joins TRBV10-3 to TRBJ1-1; D is ambiguous. Per germline, CDR1 ENHRY and CDR2 SYGVKD. V shed 8 bases and J shed 5 bases, with 18 bases lying between them. The CDR3 length is 14 residues. The CDR3 loop is CAISKETRNTEAFF. The CDR3, as DNA: TGTGCCATCTCCAAGGAAACTAGAAATACTGAAGCTTTCTTT.

The chain uses TRBV18 and TRBJ2-2; D is uncertain. This CDR3 has 14 amino acids. Trimming took 2 bases from V and 3 from J, leaving 7 bases between them. The germline CDR1 and CDR2 sequences are KGHSH and LQKENI. Here the CDR3 reads CASSPSQDTGELFF. In DNA, the CDR3 is TGTGCCAGCTCACCAAGTCAGGACACCGGGGAGCTGTTTTTT.

The chain has TRBV19 and TRBJ1-2; 7 nucleotides agree with TRBD1. This CDR3 region has 14 residues. V gave up 5 bases and J gave up 4 bases; unmatched junction bases: 7. Germline CDR1 and CDR2: LNHDA and SQIVND (reference sequence). The CDR3 sequence is CASSPEQGRYGYTF. The CDR3 nucleotides read TGTGCCAGTAGTCCGGAACAGGGGCGCTATGGCTACACCTTC.

This chain connects TRBV28 to TRBJ1-2, with D unresolved. The CDR3 extends over 13 amino acids. Germline CDR1 is MDHEN and CDR2 is SYDVKM. Trimming took 3 bases from V and 2 from J, leaving 7 bases between them. For the CDR3, the DNA is TGTGCCAGCAGTTTGAACACCAACTATGGCTACACCTTC. It codes for CASSLNTNYGYTF.

The chain uses TRBV27 and TRBJ1-1, with TRBD1 as a possible D gene (5 bases). The CDR3 runs to 14 residues. Per the germline V gene, CDR1 is MNHEY and CDR2 is SMNVEV (reference sequence). Trimming left V 4 bases short and J 2 bases short, with 11 bases between. The CDR3 spells CASSWKGSNTEAFF. In DNA, the CDR3 is TGTGCCAGCAGTTGGAAGGGGTCCAACACTGAAGCTTTCTTT.

The V and J genes are TRBV28 and TRBJ1-2, with 7 bases that match TRBD1. V was pared by 7 bases and J by 14 bases, with 10 bases of the junction left unmatched. From germline, CDR1 is MDHEN and CDR2 SYDVKM. CDR3 size: 11 residues. The CDR3 spells CASTQGGGGTF. CDR3 DNA: TGTGCCAGCACCCAAGGGGGCGGAGGGACCTTC.

The rearrangement uses TRBV5-1 and TRBJ1-2; a possible D gene is TRBD1 (6 bases). This CDR3 comprises 17 residues. The ends were cut back, 4 bases at V and 5 bases at J, with 24 bases in the middle. From germline, CDR1 is SGHRS and CDR2 YFSETQ. CDR3 DNA: TGCGCCAGCAGCCGAGAAACATGGCGGACAGCTTATTATGGCTACACCTTC. Its translation is CASSRETWRTAYYGYTF.

The rearrangement links TRBV2 to TRBJ2-3; a possible D gene is TRBD1 (5 bases). V gave up 8 bases and J gave up 2 bases, with 14 bases separating them. Looked up from germline, CDR1 is SNHLY and CDR2 is FYNNEI. This CDR3 contains 14 residues. As DNA, the CDR3 is TGTGCCAGCTGGGCCAGGGAATTCACAGATACGCAGTATTTT. Its protein is CASWAREFTDTQYF.

DNA of the CDR3: TGTGCCAGCTCACTCTCGTCAGGGGTAAGAGTAATGAACACTGAAGCTTTCTTT. Residues: CASSLSSGVRVMNTEAFF. The chain has TRBV18 and TRBJ1-1; D might be TRBD1 (6 bases). Trimming stripped 4 bases from V and 0 bases from J, with 21 bases between. CDR1 and CDR2 from the germline V gene are KGHSH and LQKENI. The CDR3 runs 18 residues.

This chain uses TRBV19 with TRBJ1-1; 7 bases agree with TRBD1. The CDR3 loop spans 13 amino acids. CDR1 is LNHDA, CDR2 SQIVND, per germline (reference sequence). With 8 bases clipped from V and 8 bases from J, the junction kept 11 bases outside the gene matches. CDR3 DNA sequence: TGTGCCAGTGGTGACAGGGCGCCGGGCGAAGCTTTCTTT. Its protein product is CASGDRAPGEAFF.

The chain carries TRBV28 and TRBJ1-5, with D possibly matching TRBD1 (6 bases). Germline V gives CDR1 MDHEN, CDR2 SYDVKM. The CDR3 length is 14 residues. Trimming took 5 bases from V and 6 from J, leaving 14 bases between them. Written as DNA, the CDR3 is TGTGCCAGCAGTACAACAGGGTTCGGTCAGCCCCAGCATTTT. Residues: CASSTTGFGQPQHF.

The sample holds a few counts of this clone. The V call is TRBV4-3, the J call TRBJ1-2, with D perhaps matching TRBD1 (5 bases). The CDR3 runs 15 residues. V lost 0 bases to trimming and J lost 2 bases, with 10 bases between them. Germline V lookup: CDR1 LGHNA, CDR2 YSLEER. The CDR3 sequence: CASSQETVSNYGYTF. The CDR3 coding sequence is TGCGCCAGCAGCCAAGAGACAGTAAGCAACTATGGCTACACCTTC.

This clone was counted only a few times. The chain couples TRBV12-3 or TRBV12-4 to TRBJ1-1, with unresolved D. The V end was cut by 6 bases, the J end by 7 bases, with 9 bases between. The CDR3 covers 11 residues. CDR3 loop: CASSSTNEAFF. CDR3 bases: TGTGCCAGCAGCAGTACTAATGAAGCTTTCTTT.